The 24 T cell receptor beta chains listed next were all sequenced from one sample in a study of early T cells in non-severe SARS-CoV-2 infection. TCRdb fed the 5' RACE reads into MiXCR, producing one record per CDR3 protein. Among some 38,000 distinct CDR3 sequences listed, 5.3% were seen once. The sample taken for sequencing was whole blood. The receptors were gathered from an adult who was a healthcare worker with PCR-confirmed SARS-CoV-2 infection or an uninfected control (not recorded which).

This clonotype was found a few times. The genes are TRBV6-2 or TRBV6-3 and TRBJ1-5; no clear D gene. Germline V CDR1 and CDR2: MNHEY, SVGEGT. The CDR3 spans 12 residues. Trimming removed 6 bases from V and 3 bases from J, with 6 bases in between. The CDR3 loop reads CASRNLNQPQHF. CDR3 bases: TGTGCCAGCAGGAACCTCAATCAGCCCCAGCATTTT.

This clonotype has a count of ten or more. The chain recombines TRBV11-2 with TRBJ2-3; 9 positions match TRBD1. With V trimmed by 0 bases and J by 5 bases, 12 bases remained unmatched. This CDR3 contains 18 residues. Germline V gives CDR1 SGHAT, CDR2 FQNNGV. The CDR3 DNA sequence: TGTGCCAGCAGCTTAGACCCAACAGGGGGCTCTGACGGAGATACGCAGTATTTT. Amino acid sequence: CASSLDPTGGSDGDTQYF.

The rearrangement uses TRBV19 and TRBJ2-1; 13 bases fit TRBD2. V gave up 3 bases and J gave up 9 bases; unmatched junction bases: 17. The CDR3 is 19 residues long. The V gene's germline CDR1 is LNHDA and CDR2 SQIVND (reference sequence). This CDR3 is CASSITPRGLAGRRSEQFF. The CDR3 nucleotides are TGTGCCAGTAGTATCACCCCCCGGGGACTAGCGGGACGACGCAGTGAGCAGTTCTTC.

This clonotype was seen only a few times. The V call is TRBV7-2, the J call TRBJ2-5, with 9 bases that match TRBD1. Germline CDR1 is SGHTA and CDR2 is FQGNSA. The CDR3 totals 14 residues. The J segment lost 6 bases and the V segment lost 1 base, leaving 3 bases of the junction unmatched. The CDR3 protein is CASSLGTGAKTQYF. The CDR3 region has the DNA TGTGCCAGCAGCTTAGGGACAGGGGCCAAGACCCAGTACTTC.

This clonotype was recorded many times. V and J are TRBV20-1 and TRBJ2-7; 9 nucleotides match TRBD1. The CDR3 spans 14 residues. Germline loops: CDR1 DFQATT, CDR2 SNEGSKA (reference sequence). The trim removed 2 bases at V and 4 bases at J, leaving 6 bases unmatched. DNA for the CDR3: TGCAGTGCTAGACGGGGACAGGGCCCGTACGAGCAGTACTTC. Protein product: CSARRGQGPYEQYF.

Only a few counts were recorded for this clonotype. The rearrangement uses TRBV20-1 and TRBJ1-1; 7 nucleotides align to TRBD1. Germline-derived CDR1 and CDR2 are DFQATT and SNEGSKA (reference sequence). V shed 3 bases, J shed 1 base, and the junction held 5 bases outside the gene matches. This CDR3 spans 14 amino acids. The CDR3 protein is CSARETGRNTEAFF. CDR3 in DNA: TGCAGTGCTAGGGAGACAGGGAGGAACACTGAAGCTTTCTTT.

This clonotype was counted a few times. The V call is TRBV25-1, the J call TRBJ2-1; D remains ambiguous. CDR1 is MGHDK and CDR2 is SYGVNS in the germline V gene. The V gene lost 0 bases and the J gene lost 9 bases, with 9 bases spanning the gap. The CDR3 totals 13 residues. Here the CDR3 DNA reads TGTGCCAGCAGTGAATATATGTGGGCTGAGCAGTTCTTC. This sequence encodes CASSEYMWAEQFF.

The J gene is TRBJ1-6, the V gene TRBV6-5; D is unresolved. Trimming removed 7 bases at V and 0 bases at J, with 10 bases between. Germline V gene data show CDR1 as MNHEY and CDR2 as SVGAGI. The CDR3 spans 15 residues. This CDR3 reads CASNEGSSYNSPLHF. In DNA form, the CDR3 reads TGTGCCAGCAATGAGGGTAGCTCCTATAATTCACCCCTCCACTTT.

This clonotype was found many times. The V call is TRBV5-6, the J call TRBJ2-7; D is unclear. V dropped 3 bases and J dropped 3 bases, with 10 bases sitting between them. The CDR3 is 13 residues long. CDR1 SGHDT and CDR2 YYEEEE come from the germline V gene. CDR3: CASSWGPSYEQYF. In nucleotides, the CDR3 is TGTGCCAGCAGCTGGGGTCCAAGCTACGAGCAGTACTTC.

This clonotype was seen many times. The DNA of the CDR3 is TGTGCCAGCACGTCTCCTGCGGACGGAAACATTCAGTACTTC. Its translation: CASTSPADGNIQYF. The chain couples TRBV6-1 to TRBJ2-4; no clear D. From germline, CDR1 is MNHNS and CDR2 SASEGT. V was cut by 7 bases and J by 6 bases, with 16 bases left in between. The CDR3 loop spans 14 amino acids.

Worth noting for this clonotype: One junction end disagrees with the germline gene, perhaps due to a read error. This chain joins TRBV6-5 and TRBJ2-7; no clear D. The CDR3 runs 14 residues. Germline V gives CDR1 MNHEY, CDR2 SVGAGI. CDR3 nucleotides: TGTGTCAGCAAGCGAGCTCCCAGCTCCTACGAGCAGTACTTC. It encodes CVSKRAPSSYEQYF.

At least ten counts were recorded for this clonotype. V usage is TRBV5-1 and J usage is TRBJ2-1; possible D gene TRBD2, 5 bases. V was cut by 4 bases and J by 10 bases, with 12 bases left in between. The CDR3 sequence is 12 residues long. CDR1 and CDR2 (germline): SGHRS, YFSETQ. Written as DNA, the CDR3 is TGCGCCAGCAGCGTGATAGCGAGGGAGCAGTTCTTC. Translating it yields CASSVIAREQFF.

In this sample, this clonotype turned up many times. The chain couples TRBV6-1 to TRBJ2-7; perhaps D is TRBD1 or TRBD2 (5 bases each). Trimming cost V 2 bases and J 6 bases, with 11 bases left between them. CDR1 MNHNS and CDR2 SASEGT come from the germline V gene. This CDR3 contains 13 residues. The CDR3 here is CASSERGISEQYF. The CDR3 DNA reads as TGTGCCAGCAGTGAACGGGGCATTAGCGAGCAGTACTTC.

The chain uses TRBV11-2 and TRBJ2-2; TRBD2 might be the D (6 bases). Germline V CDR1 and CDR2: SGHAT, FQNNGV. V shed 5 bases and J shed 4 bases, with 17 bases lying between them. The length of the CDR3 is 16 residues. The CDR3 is CASSPPAGRSTGELFF. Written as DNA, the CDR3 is TGTGCCAGCAGCCCCCCCGCGGGGAGGAGCACCGGGGAGCTGTTTTTT.

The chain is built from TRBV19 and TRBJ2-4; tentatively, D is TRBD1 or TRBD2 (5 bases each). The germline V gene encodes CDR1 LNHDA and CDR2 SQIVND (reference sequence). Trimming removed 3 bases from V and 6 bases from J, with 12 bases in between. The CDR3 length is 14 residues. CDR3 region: CASSISKGRNIQYF. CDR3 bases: TGTGCCAGTAGTATCTCAAAGGGGAGAAACATTCAGTACTTC.

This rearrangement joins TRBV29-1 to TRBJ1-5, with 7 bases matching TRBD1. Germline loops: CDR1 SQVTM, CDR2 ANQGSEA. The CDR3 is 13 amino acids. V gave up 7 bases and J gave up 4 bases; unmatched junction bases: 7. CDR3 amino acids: CSALTGMNQPQHF. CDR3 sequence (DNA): TGCAGCGCCCTGACAGGGATGAATCAGCCCCAGCATTTT.

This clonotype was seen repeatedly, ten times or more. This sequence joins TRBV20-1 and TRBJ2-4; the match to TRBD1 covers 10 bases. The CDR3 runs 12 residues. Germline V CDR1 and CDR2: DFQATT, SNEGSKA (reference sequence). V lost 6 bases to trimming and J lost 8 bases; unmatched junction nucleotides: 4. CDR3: CSARTGGDIQYF. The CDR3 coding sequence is TGCAGTGCCCGGACAGGGGGGGACATTCAGTACTTC.

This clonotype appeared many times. The CDR3 loop is CASSTTSTDTQYF. The CDR3 region has the DNA TGTGCCAGTAGTACTACTAGCACAGATACGCAGTATTTT. The chain joins TRBV5-5 to TRBJ2-3; the D is unclear. The CDR3 is made up of 13 amino acids. Germline assignment: CDR1 SGHKS and CDR2 YYEKEE (reference sequence). Deletions cut 8 bases from V and 0 bases from J, with 10 bases between.

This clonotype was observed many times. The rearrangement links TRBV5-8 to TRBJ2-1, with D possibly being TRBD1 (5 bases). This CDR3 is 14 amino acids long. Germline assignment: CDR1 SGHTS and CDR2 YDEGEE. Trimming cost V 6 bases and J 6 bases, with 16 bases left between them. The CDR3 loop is CASNRGREGNEQFF. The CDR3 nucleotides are TGTGCCAGCAACAGAGGCAGGGAAGGCAATGAGCAGTTCTTC.

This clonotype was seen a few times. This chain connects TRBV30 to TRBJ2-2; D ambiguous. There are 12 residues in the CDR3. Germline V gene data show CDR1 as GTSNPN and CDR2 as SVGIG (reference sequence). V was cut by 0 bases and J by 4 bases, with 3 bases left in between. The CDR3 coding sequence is TGTGCCTGGAGTGTGGTCACCGGGGAGCTGTTTTTT. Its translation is CAWSVVTGELFF. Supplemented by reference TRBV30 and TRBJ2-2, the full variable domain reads SQTIHQWPATLVQPVGSPLSLECTVEGTSNPNLYWYRQAAGRGLQLLFYSVGIGQISSEVPQNLSASRPQDRQFILSSKKLLLSDSGFYLCAWSVVTGELFFGEGSRLTVL.

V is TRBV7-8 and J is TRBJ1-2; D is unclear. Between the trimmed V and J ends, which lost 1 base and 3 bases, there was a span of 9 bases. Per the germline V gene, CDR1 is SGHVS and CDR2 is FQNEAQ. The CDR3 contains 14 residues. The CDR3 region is CASSLEADYYGYTF. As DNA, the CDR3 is TGTGCCAGCAGCTTAGAGGCGGATTACTATGGCTACACCTTC. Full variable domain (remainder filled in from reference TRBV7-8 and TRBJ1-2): GAGVSQSPRYKVAKRGQDVALRCDPISGHVSLFWYQQALGQGPEFLTYFQNEAQLDKSGLPSDRFFAERPEGSVSTLKIQRTQQEDSAVYLCASSLEADYYGYTFGSGTRLTVV.

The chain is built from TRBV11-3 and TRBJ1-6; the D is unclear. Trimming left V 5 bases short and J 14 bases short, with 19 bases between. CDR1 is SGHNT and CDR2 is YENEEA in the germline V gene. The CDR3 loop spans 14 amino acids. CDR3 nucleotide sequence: TGTGCCAGCAGCCCTCCTGTAGGACCATTCACCCTCCACTTT. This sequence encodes CASSPPVGPFTLHF.

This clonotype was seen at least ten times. As DNA, the CDR3 is TGCAGTGCTCGGACACCTAGCACAGATACGCAGTATTTT. Translation: CSARTPSTDTQYF. This chain connects TRBV20-1 to TRBJ2-3, with a tentative D call TRBD1 (5 bases). Germline values: CDR1 DFQATT, CDR2 SNEGSKA (reference sequence). The CDR3 sequence is 13 residues long. With 5 bases removed from V and 0 bases from J, the gap between germline ends came to 9 bases.

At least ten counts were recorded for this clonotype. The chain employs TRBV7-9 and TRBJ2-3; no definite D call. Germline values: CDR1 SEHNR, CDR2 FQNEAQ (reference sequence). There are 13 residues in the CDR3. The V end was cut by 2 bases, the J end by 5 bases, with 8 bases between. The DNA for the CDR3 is TGTGCCAGCAGCTTATCCTGGGGAGATACGCAGTATTTT. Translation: CASSLSWGDTQYF.